This T cell receptor beta chain was recorded in a study of blood T cell dynamics during melanoma immunotherapy (dated by TCRdb to 2018 to 2020). About the investigation overall: All patients had metastatic melanoma and were given first-line pembrolizumab or nivolumab plus ipilimumab as standard of care in the United Kingdom. A training cohort was formed from consecutive patients, and a further independent group of patients from the same centre was pooled into an external validation set. To find early correlates of response, the study profiled the peripheral T cell receptor repertoires of patients with metastatic melanoma both before and after one cycle of checkpoint inhibitor therapy.

The sample's time point, from its label and the paper: pre-treatment baseline. Blood was sampled before treatment (T0) and at week 3 (W3), after the first cycle of checkpoint blockade. Except for two patients with rapid clinical progression, response was assessed 12 weeks after the first infusion by RECIST 1.1; disease control meant complete response, partial response or stable disease. Patients were excluded for prior systemic cancer treatment, concomitant immunosuppressant therapy or synchronous other active malignancies. Both bulk PBMC and plasma cell-free DNA were sequenced for TCR beta so that circulating cells and T cell turnover could be tracked. Lymphoprep and SepMate tubes were used to isolate PBMC from blood, and red cell lysis was then performed. QIAamp DNA Blood Mini kits were used to extract DNA from PBMC and sorted T cell subsets. Every bulk PBMC sample was loaded with the same fixed amount of about 380 ng of DNA. TCR beta CDR3 sequences were amplified from genomic DNA with the immunoSEQ TCRb Assay kit following manufacturer instructions. The KAPA Library Quantification Kit for Illumina platforms was used to quantify the pooled libraries by qPCR. Pooled libraries were clustered at roughly 0.55-1.1 pM and sequenced on an Illumina NextSeq 500. Per the source publication's procedure: TCR data were analyzed using immunoSEQ ANALYZER and the R LymphoSeq package. A rearrangement efficiency score was calculated as productive divided by the sum of productive and non-productive CDR3 sequences. Within each patient, timepoints were compared pairwise for clonality, measured with the Gini coefficient, and for diversity, measured with the Renyi index at alpha=1. Clonal relatedness, based on an edit distance of 3, and repertoire similarity, based on the Bhattacharyya coefficient, were both computed in LymphoSeq. To classify response, a linear discriminant analysis based on week-3 changes in clonality and diversity was built with the R MASS and caret packages. Here the immuneACCESS table is served through TCRdb, limited to in-frame sequences with V and J called. Missing clones are a known gap in these copies; in checked studies unresolved V genes cover under half, and the rest lacks a known reason. D and trimming come from the DNA, and the V and J calls and clone size come from that table. The sample table lists about 22,000 clones, under 90% of them with a count of one. The leading ten clones occupy approximately 1.1% of the sample.

Findings and caveats that apply to the study as a whole: The relatively small sample size was acknowledged as potentially limiting generalization of the results. Whether the T cell clones behind the repertoire changes were melanoma-specific or instead reflected general immune activation was something the study could not determine. Patients who later achieved disease control showed a bifurcated PBMC repertoire reorganization at W3, with increased clonality or increased diversity, unlike progressors.

Comment on this clone: Its antigen is still unknown. Base qualities were left out, and no much larger clone turns up one base away.

From cysteine to phenylalanine, the CDR3 is 14 amino acids long. Only CDR3 DNA is held: 42 bases, read in frame from base 1. The germline V gene specifies SGHDN as CDR1 and FVKESK as CDR2. V and J are truncated by 3 bases and 2 bases respectively, leaving an intervening sequence of 10 bases. Source: blood, taken from a patient treated with checkpoint blockade. Recombination joined TRBV14 with TRBJ2-5, with no reliable assignment of the D segment. This TCR derives from a human donor with melanoma. The nucleotide sequence reads as follows: TGTGCCAGCAGCCATCACGGTTCGCAAGAGACCCAGTACTTC. Its protein product is CASSHHGSQETQYF.